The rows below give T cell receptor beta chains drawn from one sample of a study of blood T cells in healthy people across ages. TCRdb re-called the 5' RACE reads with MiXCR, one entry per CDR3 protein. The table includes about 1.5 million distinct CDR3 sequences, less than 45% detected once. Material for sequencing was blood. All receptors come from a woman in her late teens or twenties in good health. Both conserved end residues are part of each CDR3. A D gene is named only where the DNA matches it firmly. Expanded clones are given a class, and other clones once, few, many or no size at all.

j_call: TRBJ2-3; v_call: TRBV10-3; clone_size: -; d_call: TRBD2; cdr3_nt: TGTGCCATCAGTGGACTAGCGGGGAGCACAGATACGCAGTATTTT; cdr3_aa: CAISGLAGSTDTQYF
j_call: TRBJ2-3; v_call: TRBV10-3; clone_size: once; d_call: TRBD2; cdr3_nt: TGTGCCATCAGGGGGACTAGCGGAAGCACAGATACGCAGTATTTT; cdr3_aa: CAIRGTSGSTDTQYF
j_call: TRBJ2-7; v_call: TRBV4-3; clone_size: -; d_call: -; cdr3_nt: TGCGCCAGCAGCCAAGATTTGAGACCCAATGAGCAGTACTTC; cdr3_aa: CASSQDLRPNEQYF
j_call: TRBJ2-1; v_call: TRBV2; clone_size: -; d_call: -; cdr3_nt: TGTGCCAGCAGTGAAAGCTTTAGCTACTACAATGAGCAGTTCTTC; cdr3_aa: CASSESFSYYNEQFF
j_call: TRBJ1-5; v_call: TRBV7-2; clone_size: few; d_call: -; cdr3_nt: TGTGCCAGCAGCGGTTCGGGGTACAATCAGCCCCAGCATTTT; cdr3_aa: CASSGSGYNQPQHF
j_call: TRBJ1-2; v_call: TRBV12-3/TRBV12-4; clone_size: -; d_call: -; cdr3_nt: TGTGCCAGCACCCTTGGGAGGAACTATGGCTACACCTTC; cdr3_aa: CASTLGRNYGYTF
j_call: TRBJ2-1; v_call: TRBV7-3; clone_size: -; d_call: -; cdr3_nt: TGTGCCAGCAGCTTAAGGGGGACTGACAATGAGCAGTTCTTC; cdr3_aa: CASSLRGTDNEQFF
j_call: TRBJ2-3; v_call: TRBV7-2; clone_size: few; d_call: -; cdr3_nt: TGTGCCAGCAGCTTAGGGCCCCGAGCGGTGGGAGGCACAGATACGCAGTATTTT; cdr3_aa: CASSLGPRAVGGTDTQYF
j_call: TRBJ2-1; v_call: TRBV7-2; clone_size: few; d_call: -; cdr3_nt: TGTGCCAGCAGCGCCCCACTTAGCTACAATGAGCAGTTCTTC; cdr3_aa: CASSAPLSYNEQFF
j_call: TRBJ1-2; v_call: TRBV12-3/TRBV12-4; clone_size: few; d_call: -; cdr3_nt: TGTGCCAGCAGTCCCCTGGTGACTAACTATGGCTACACCTTC; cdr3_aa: CASSPLVTNYGYTF
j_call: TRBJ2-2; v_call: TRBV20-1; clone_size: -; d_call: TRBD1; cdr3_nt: TGCAGTGCGAAGGAAACAGGGGGCGGGGAGCTGTTTTTT; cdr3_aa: CSAKETGGGELFF
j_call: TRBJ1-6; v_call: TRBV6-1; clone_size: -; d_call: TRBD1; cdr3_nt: TGTGCCAGCAGTGAAAATCCAGGGGGCAATTCACCCCTCCACTTT; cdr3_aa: CASSENPGGNSPLHF
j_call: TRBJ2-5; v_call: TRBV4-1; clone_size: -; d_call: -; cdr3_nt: TGCGCCAGCAGCCAAGATGGTCGGACCCAGTACTTC; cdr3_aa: CASSQDGRTQYF
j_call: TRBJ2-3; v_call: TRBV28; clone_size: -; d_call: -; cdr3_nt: TGTGCCAGCAGTTCCGTCTATGCGGGAAGAAGCACAGATACGCAGTATTTT; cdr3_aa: CASSSVYAGRSTDTQYF
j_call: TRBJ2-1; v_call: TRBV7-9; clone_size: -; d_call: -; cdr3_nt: TGTGCCGGCAGCCTGGATAATGAGCAGTTCTTC; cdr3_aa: CAGSLDNEQFF
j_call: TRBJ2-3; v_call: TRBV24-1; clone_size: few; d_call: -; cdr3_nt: TGTGCCGCCGGCTCACAAACAGATACGCAGTATTTT; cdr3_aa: CAAGSQTDTQYF
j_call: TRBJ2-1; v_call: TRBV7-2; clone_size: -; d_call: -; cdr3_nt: TGTGCCAGCAGCCTCACGACAGGAGTTTCGTACGAGCAGTTCTTC; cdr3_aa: CASSLTTGVSYEQFF
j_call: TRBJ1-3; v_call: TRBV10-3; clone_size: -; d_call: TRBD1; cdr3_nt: TGTGCCATCAGCGGGACAGGCGGGGGAAACACCATATATTTT; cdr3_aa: CAISGTGGGNTIYF
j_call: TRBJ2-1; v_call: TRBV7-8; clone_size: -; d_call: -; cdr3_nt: TGTGCCAGCAGCTTAAGGACAACCGGCAATGAGCAGTTCTTC; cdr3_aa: CASSLRTTGNEQFF
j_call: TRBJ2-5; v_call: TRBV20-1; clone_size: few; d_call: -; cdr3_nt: TGCAGTGCTAGAATTACAGGGTCGATGGTCCAGACCCAGTACTTC; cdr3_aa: CSARITGSMVQTQYF
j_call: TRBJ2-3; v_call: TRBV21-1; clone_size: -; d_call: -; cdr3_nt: TGTGCCAGCAGCAAAGTTTCCCTTCCTCGAACAGATACGCAGTATTTT; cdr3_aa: CASSKVSLPRTDTQYF
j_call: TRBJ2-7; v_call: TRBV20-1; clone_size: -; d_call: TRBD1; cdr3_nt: TGCAGTGCTAGCGATAAGGGGGCAACCCCTTACGAGCAGTACTTC; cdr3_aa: CSASDKGATPYEQYF
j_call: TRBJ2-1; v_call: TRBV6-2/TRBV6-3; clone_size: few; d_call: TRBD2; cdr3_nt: TGTGCCAGCAGTCGACTAGCGACTGAGCAGTTCTTC; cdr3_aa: CASSRLATEQFF
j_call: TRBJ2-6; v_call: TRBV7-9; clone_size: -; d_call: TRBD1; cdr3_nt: TGTGCCAGCAGCTTATTGGGACAGACTATCTCTGGGGCCAACGTCCTGACTTTC; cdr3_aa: CASSLLGQTISGANVLTF
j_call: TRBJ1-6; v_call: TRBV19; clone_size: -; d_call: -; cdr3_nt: TGTGCCAGTAGTATCACAGGGAGAGGTTCACCCCTCCACTTT; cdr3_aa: CASSITGRGSPLHF
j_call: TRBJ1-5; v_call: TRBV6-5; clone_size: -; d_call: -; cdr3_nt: TGTGCCAGCAGTTACGACGGGACTCTGGATCAGCCCCAGCATTTT; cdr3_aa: CASSYDGTLDQPQHF
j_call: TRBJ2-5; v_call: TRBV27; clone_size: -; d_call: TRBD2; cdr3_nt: TGTGCCAGCAGTTTAGGTTCTAGCGGGTATGAGACCCAGTACTTC; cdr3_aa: CASSLGSSGYETQYF
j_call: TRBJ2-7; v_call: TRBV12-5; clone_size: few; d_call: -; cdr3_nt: TGTGCTAGTGGTTTGGACAGGGTCTACAATGAGCAGTACTTC; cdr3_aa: CASGLDRVYNEQYF